This TCR beta chain was documented in a study of T cell changes during pregnancy in multiple sclerosis. This CDR3 spans 14 amino acids. Per the germline V gene, CDR1 is SGHRS and CDR2 is YFSETQ. V lost 2 bases, J lost 2 bases, and 4 bases stayed unmatched. This clone was recorded only once. The table came from immunoSEQ multiplex PCR; TCRdb's copy has only in-frame clones and leaves some out. The sample includes about 110,000 clones, just under 95% of them seen just once. The J gene is TRBJ2-7, the V gene TRBV5-1; the match to TRBD1 covers 7 bases. The sample here was peripheral blood, taken in the third trimester of pregnancy. This TCR derives from a female donor in good health, enrolled as a control in a pregnancy study. The CDR3 DNA reads as TGCGCCAGCAGCTTTCAAGGGGGCACCTACGAGCAGTACTTC. Amino acid sequence: CASSFQGGTYEQYF.